The next 23 T cell receptor beta chains were all read from a single sample in a study of T cells in Graves' hyperthyroidism and ophthalmopathy. Researchers took RNA transcripts and amplified the TCR beta CDR3 regions from them. The HTBI set primed first-round TCR CDR3 RT-PCR. TCRdb processed the multiplex PCR reads anew with MiXCR; each CDR3 protein has one entry. The sample records hundreds of thousands of distinct CDR3 sequences, approximately 15% being singletons. The sample consisted of blood. These receptors were obtained from a woman in her 30s with Graves' hyperthyroidism that later progressed to Graves' ophthalmopathy.

This clonotype was seen ten or more times. The chain recombines TRBV7-3 with TRBJ2-1; D may be TRBD2 (6 bases). Germline loops: CDR1 SGHTA, CDR2 FQGTGA. This CDR3 contains 15 residues. Between the trimmed V and J ends, which lost 3 bases and 4 bases, there was a span of 13 bases. This CDR3 reads CASSLQGGIYNEQFF. For the CDR3, the DNA is TGTGCCAGCAGCTTGCAAGGCGGGATTTACAATGAGCAGTTCTTC.

The chain couples TRBV7-3 to TRBJ2-1; 8 nucleotides line up with TRBD1. This CDR3 contains 16 residues. With V trimmed by 5 bases and J by 4 bases, 10 bases remained unmatched. The germline V gene has CDR1 SGHTA and CDR2 FQGTGA. The CDR3 coding sequence is TGTGCCAGCAGCAAGTACGGGACAGGCCCTTACAATGAGCAGTTCTTC. This gives the protein CASSKYGTGPYNEQFF. Supplemented by reference TRBV7-3 and TRBJ2-1, the full variable domain reads GAGVSQTPSNKVTEKGKYVELRCDPISGHTALYWYRQSLGQGPEFLIYFQGTGAADDSGLPNDRFFAVRPEGSVSTLKIQRTERGDSAVYLCASSKYGTGPYNEQFFGPGTRLTVL.

This clonotype showed up many times. The chain combines TRBV5-1 with TRBJ2-1; 9 positions match TRBD1. CDR3 size: 15 residues. CDR1 and CDR2 from the germline V gene are SGHRS and YFSETQ. V gave up 3 bases and J gave up 6 bases; unmatched junction bases: 7. The CDR3 sequence is CASSSRDRDLNEQFF. CDR3 DNA sequence: TGCGCCAGCAGCTCCCGGGACAGGGATCTCAATGAGCAGTTCTTC.

This clonotype was recorded many times. The chain recombines TRBV19 with TRBJ1-6, with D unresolved. The V end was cut by 3 bases, the J end by 6 bases, with 9 bases between. This CDR3 has 14 residues. CDR1 LNHDA and CDR2 SQIVND come from the germline V gene (reference sequence). CDR3 sequence (DNA): TGTGCCAGTAGTATCGCGGGTTCTAATTCACCCCTCCACTTT. Translating it yields CASSIAGSNSPLHF.

The CDR3 reads CASRRTSGRPLDTGELFF. The CDR3 region has the DNA TGTGCCAGCAGACGGACTAGCGGGAGGCCCCTAGACACCGGGGAGCTGTTTTTT. The J gene is TRBJ2-2, the V gene TRBV2; 14 bases agree with TRBD2. V was clipped by 6 bases and J by 3 bases; unmatched bases: 9. The CDR3 is 18 amino acids. Germline V gives CDR1 SNHLY, CDR2 FYNNEI. The complete variable domain, with remaining parts taken from reference TRBV2 and TRBJ2-2, reads EPEVTQTPSHQVTQMGQEVILRCVPISNHLYFYWYRQILGQKVEFLVSFYNNEISEKSEIFDDQFSVERPDGSNFTLKIRSTKLEDSAMYFCASRRTSGRPLDTGELFFGEGSRLTVL.

A word on this clonotype: A much larger clone sits a single nucleotide away, making a read error possible. This chain links TRBV3-1 with TRBJ2-5, with a tentative D call TRBD2 (6 bases). The germline CDR1 and CDR2 sequences are LGHDT and YNNKEL (reference sequence). The CDR3 covers 15 residues. The CDR3 sequence: CASSRSGDFQETQHF. The CDR3 DNA is TGTGCCAGCAGCCGCTCTGGGGACTTCCAAGAGACCCAGCACTTC.

The chain links TRBV18 to TRBJ2-2; D remains unclear. Germline values: CDR1 KGHSH, CDR2 LQKENI. The CDR3 extends over 13 amino acids. With 2 bases removed from V and 8 bases from J, the gap between germline ends came to 9 bases. The DNA of the CDR3 is TGTGCCAGCTCACCAGCCCCTGTGGGGGAGCTGTTTTTT. It specifies CASSPAPVGELFF.

The rearrangement uses TRBV24-1 and TRBJ2-5; maybe TRBD1 (6 bases). Germline V gene sequence: CDR1 KGHDR, CDR2 SFDVKD. The CDR3 has 15 residues. V lost 2 bases and J 0 bases, leaving 9 bases between the germline ends. CDR3 residues: CATSDWGQYQETQYF. CDR3 bases: TGTGCCACCAGTGATTGGGGGCAGTACCAAGAGACCCAGTACTTC.

This clonotype was counted at least ten times. This chain connects TRBV27 to TRBJ2-7, with D perhaps matching TRBD1 (5 bases). V was shortened by 4 bases and J by 2 bases, with 15 bases between the two germline ends. The CDR3 totals 15 residues. CDR1 and CDR2 (germline): MNHEY, SMNVEV (reference sequence). The CDR3: CASSSYRQGAYEQYF. The CDR3 DNA follows: TGTGCCAGCAGTTCCTATCGTCAGGGTGCCTACGAGCAGTACTTC.

Notes on this clonotype: A much larger clone lies one base from this, so it may be a read error. The CDR3 reads CASSPHRGRMDEQHF. In DNA form, the CDR3 reads TGTGCCAGCAGCCCTCACAGGGGGCGCATGGACGAGCAGCACTTC. V and J are TRBV7-9 and TRBJ2-7, with TRBD1 identical over 9 bases. Germline loops: CDR1 SEHNR, CDR2 FQNEAQ (reference sequence). The length of the CDR3 is 15 residues.

This clonotype was picked up many times. The chain employs TRBV12-3 or TRBV12-4 and TRBJ1-2; D unclear. Trimming took off 3 bases at V and 0 bases at J, with 8 bases between the two ends. The CDR3 contains 14 residues. The CDR3 spells CASSFAGANYGYTF. Here the CDR3 DNA reads TGTGCCAGCAGTTTCGCAGGAGCTAACTATGGCTACACCTTC.

This clonotype appeared many times. The V call is TRBV28, the J call TRBJ2-1, with TRBD2 matching 10 bases. The V segment lost 7 bases and the J segment 8 bases; nucleotides outside the gene matches: 11. The length of the CDR3 is 15 residues. The germline V gene encodes CDR1 MDHEN and CDR2 SYDVKM. The CDR3 sequence: CASKMQLAGIDEQFF. CDR3 sequence (DNA): TGTGCCAGCAAAATGCAACTAGCGGGAATCGATGAGCAGTTCTTC.

With respect to this clonotype: This may arise from a read error, as a much more abundant clone is one base away. The chain employs TRBV7-9 and TRBJ2-3, with 8 bases aligning to TRBD2. The CDR3 totals 12 residues. From germline, CDR1 is SEHNR and CDR2 FQNEAQ (reference sequence). V lost 8 bases and J lost 12; bases outside the gene matches: 10. The DNA for the CDR3 is TGTGCCAGCCGCCTAGCAGCGGGAGACCAGTATTTT. Residues: CASRLAAGDQYF.

This clonotype has more than one count but fewer than ten. This rearrangement joins TRBV6-1 to TRBJ1-5; 7 bases match TRBD1. After removal of 3 bases from V and 4 bases from J, the junction contained 9 bases not matched to a gene. There are 16 residues in the CDR3. Germline CDR1 reads MNHNS; CDR2 reads SASEGT. The CDR3 loop reads CASSDEGTAPNQPQHF. The CDR3, as DNA: TGTGCCAGCAGTGATGAAGGGACAGCCCCTAATCAGCCCCAGCATTTT.

CDR3 sequence: CASSQVAGRDSNQPQHF. CDR3 in DNA: TGCGCCAGCAGCCAAGTAGCAGGGCGGGATAGCAATCAGCCCCAGCATTTT. The chain couples TRBV4-3 to TRBJ1-5, with D tentatively TRBD1 (5 bases). The ends were cut back, 1 base at V and 0 bases at J, with 13 bases in the middle. The length of the CDR3 is 17 residues. Germline-derived CDR1 and CDR2 are LGHNA and YSLEER.

This clonotype was observed many times. This rearrangement joins TRBV19 to TRBJ1-2, with 7 bases matching TRBD1. CDR1 is LNHDA, CDR2 SQIVND, per germline (reference sequence). This CDR3 has 14 residues. The V and J ends lost 5 bases and 8 bases, in that order; junction bases with no gene match: 11. The CDR3: CASSGRQGFVGYTF. Written as DNA, the CDR3 is TGTGCCAGTAGTGGACGACAGGGTTTTGTGGGCTACACCTTC.

A note on this clonotype: Just one base apart from a much larger clone, this may be a read error. This chain links TRBV4-1 with TRBJ1-2; tentatively, D is TRBD1 (5 bases). This CDR3 contains 16 residues. Trimming removed 0 bases from V and 5 bases from J, with 16 bases in between. The germline gives CDR1 MGHRA, CDR2 YSYEKL. The CDR3 reads CASSQDLETKGYGYTF. The CDR3, as DNA: TGCGCCAGCAGCCAAGATTTGGAGACCAAGGGGTATGGCTACACCTTC.

This clonotype was seen at least ten times. The genes are TRBV12-3 or TRBV12-4 and TRBJ2-1; 8 positions agree with TRBD1. Germline trimming cut 1 base from V and 9 bases from J; bases unmatched to any gene: 8. The CDR3 loop spans 15 amino acids. The CDR3 DNA reads as TGTGCCAGCAGTTTAGTGGCCAGGGGGCTGGGTGAGCAGTTCTTC. Translation gives CASSLVARGLGEQFF.

This clonotype was counted at least ten times. V is TRBV6-1 and J is TRBJ2-2; D might be TRBD1 or TRBD2, each matching 6 bases. V was shortened by 6 bases and J by 2 bases, with 13 bases between the two germline ends. From germline, CDR1 is MNHNS and CDR2 SASEGT. The CDR3 consists of 15 residues. DNA of the CDR3: TGTGCCAGCAGAACAGGGAGGCTAAACACCGGGGAGCTGTTTTTT. Protein sequence: CASRTGRLNTGELFF.

This clonotype came up many times. The J gene is TRBJ1-2, the V gene TRBV19, with a tentative D call TRBD1 (6 bases). The germline V and J ends were trimmed by 5 bases and 6 bases, with 19 bases remaining between them. This CDR3 has 15 amino acids. The germline gives CDR1 LNHDA, CDR2 SQIVND (reference sequence). The CDR3 protein is CASSLAWTPGDGYTF. In DNA, the CDR3 is TGTGCCAGTAGTCTCGCGTGGACTCCAGGGGATGGCTACACCTTC.

A word on this clonotype: The germline gene is not matched at one end of the junction; a read error may be the cause. The V gene is TRBV7-2, the J gene TRBJ1-1; D not resolved. Germline CDR1 is SGHTA and CDR2 is FQGNSA. The CDR3 extends over 15 amino acids. This CDR3 is CPSSLNGEGGTEAFF. The CDR3 DNA is TGTCCCAGCAGCCTCAATGGGGAGGGAGGGACTGAAGCTTTCTTT.

The CDR3 spells CASSSVGGTSGQPQHF. The CDR3 DNA sequence: TGTGCCAGCAGCTCGGTCGGGGGGACGTCAGGTCAGCCCCAGCATTTT. The chain uses TRBV5-5 and TRBJ1-5; a possible D gene is TRBD1 (5 bases). The CDR3 is made up of 16 amino acids. Germline V gives CDR1 SGHKS, CDR2 YYEKEE (reference sequence). Trimming took 3 bases from V and 6 from J, leaving 19 bases between them. Using reference TRBV5-5 and TRBJ1-5 for the parts outside the CDR3, the full variable domain is DAGVTQSPTHLIKTRGQQVTLRCSPISGHKSVSWYQQVLGQGPQFIFQYYEKEERGRGNFPDRFSARQFPNYSSELNVNALLLGDSALYLCASSSVGGTSGQPQHFGDGTRLSIL.

Ten or more counts support this clonotype. The chain couples TRBV7-9 to TRBJ2-7, with a possible D match to TRBD1 (5 bases). Trimming took 5 bases from V and 3 from J, leaving 14 bases between them. From germline, CDR1 is SEHNR and CDR2 FQNEAQ (reference sequence). CDR3 size: 14 residues. The CDR3 loop reads CASSPARAIYEQYF. DNA of the CDR3: TGTGCCAGCAGCCCTGCCAGGGCCATCTACGAGCAGTACTTC. Complete variable domain (other parts from reference TRBV7-9 and TRBJ2-7): DTGVSQNPRHKITKRGQNVTFRCDPISEHNRLYWYRQTLGQGPEFLTYFQNEAQLEKSRLLSDRFSAERPKGSFSTLEIQRTEQGDSAMYLCASSPARAIYEQYFGPGTRLTVT.